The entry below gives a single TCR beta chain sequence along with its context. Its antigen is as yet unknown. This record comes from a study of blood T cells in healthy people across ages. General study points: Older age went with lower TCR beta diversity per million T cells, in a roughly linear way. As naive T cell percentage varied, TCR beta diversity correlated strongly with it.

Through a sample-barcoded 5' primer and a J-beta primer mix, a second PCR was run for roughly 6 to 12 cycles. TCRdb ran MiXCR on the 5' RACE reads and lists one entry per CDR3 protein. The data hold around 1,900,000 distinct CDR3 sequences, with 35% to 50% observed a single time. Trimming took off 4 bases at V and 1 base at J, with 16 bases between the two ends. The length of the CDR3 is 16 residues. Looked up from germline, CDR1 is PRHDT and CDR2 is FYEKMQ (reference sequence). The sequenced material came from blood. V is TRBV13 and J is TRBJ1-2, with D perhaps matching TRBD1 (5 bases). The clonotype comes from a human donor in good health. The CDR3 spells CASSSRGREGNYGYTF. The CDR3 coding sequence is TGTGCCAGCAGCTCTCGGGGCAGGGAAGGTAACTATGGCTACACCTTC.